The clone carrying this T cell receptor (beta chain) was counted between two and nine times. The sample carries other DNA sequences with the same CDR3. Profiling relied on immunoSEQ multiplex PCR, and the TCRdb table lists in-frame clones only, not all of them. Among around 130,000 clones listed, 82% were seen once. This specimen belongs to a study of blood T cell repertoires in COVID-19. Study-wide background: Acute and convalescent COVID-19 specimens originated in the United States, Italy and Spain. PBMCs, B-cell-depleted T cells, or T cells provided the cDNA or gDNA that made up the material.

The TCR was taken from a woman aged 80 or over with acute or convalescent COVID-19. The sequenced sample consisted of peripheral blood.

This CDR3 reads CASSPRQGSSPLHF. CDR3 nucleotide sequence: TGTGCCAGCAGCCCCCGACAGGGATCCTCACCCCTCCACTTT. V gene TRBV3-1 (or the pseudogene TRBV3-2) combines with J gene TRBJ1-6, with 7 bases matching TRBD1. Per germline, CDR1 LGHDT and CDR2 YNNKEL (reference sequence). The CDR3 runs 14 residues. The V segment lost 4 bases and the J segment 10 bases; nucleotides outside the gene matches: 7.